This is a list of T cell receptor beta chains from one sample in a study of T-cell reconstitution after alpha-beta-depleted transplantation in children. TCRdb itself ran the PCR reads through MiXCR, one entry per CDR3 protein. The sample has about 200,000 distinct CDR3 sequences; 6.3% are singletons. Here the sequenced sample was PBMCs, taken before TCRalphabeta/CD19-depleted stem cell transplant. These receptors were obtained from a girl younger than two with combined immunodeficiency, due to receive a stem cell transplant. Both conserved end residues are part of each CDR3. Each record gives: CDR3 DNA, CDR3 protein, D gene, V gene, clone size, J gene. A D gene is named only where the DNA matches it firmly. Part of the rows lack a size; the others show once, few, many or a class for expanded clones.

TGCGCCAGCAGCTTCCAACACAGGGCTTCGAACACTGAAGCTTTCTTT	CASSFQHRASNTEAFF	NA	TRBV5-1	few	TRBJ1-1
TGTGCCAGCAGTGAATGGGTAGGTCAAGAGACCCAGTACTTC	CASSEWVGQETQYF	NA	TRBV25-1	many	TRBJ2-5
TGTGCCAGCAGCCCCTTTAGCGGGGGGGCCGATGAGCAGTTCTTC	CASSPFSGGADEQFF	TRBD2	TRBV7-9	many	TRBJ2-1
TGCGCCAGCAGCCAAGGGGGGAGGACTGAAGCTTTCTTT	CASSQGGRTEAFF	NA	TRBV4-1	many	TRBJ1-1
TGCAGCGTTGACGGCTTGGGTGAGCAGTTCTTC	CSVDGLGEQFF	NA	TRBV29-1	many	TRBJ2-1
TGCAGCGTTGGAGACAGCCCTAACTATGGCTACACCTTC	CSVGDSPNYGYTF	NA	TRBV29-1	many	TRBJ1-2
TGTGCCAGCAGCCAAGCCTCAGGACTAGCGTCCTACAATGAGCAGTTCTTC	CASSQASGLASYNEQFF	TRBD2	TRBV3-1	few	TRBJ2-1
TGTGCCAGCAGTTACTCGAGTCTAGGACACGAGCAGTACTTC	CASSYSSLGHEQYF	NA	TRBV6-5	NA	TRBJ2-7
TGTGCCAGCAAGACAGGGGATGCCTCTGAAGCTTTCTTT	CASKTGDASEAFF	TRBD1	TRBV7-9	NA	TRBJ1-1
TGTGCCAGCAGCCACTTAGTCCCGGACTACTATGGCTACACCTTC	CASSHLVPDYYGYTF	NA	TRBV7-2	once	TRBJ1-2
TGTGCCAGCAGTTACTCGAATGGGGTGAACTGGAACATTCAGTACTTC	CASSYSNGVNWNIQYF	NA	TRBV6-2/TRBV6-3	many	TRBJ2-4
TGTGCCAGCACCGAGGGGACAGCCTACGAGCAGTACTTC	CASTEGTAYEQYF	TRBD1	TRBV2	NA	TRBJ2-7
TGCAGTGCTAGGATGGGTACCGGGGAGCTGTTTTTT	CSARMGTGELFF	NA	TRBV20-1	many	TRBJ2-2
TGTGCCAGCAGTTACTCTAACAATGAGCAGTTCTTC	CASSYSNNEQFF	NA	TRBV27	many	TRBJ2-1
TGTGCCAGCAGGATGCCAGGGGTCTCCTACGAGCAGTACTTC	CASRMPGVSYEQYF	NA	TRBV12-3/TRBV12-4	many	TRBJ2-7
TGTGCCAGCAGCTTAGCGCGAGGGACTAGCACCTACGAGCAGTACTTC	CASSLARGTSTYEQYF	TRBD2	TRBV7-8	few	TRBJ2-7
TGCAGTGCTTCCCTAGCGGGGGACGAGCAGTACTTC	CSASLAGDEQYF	TRBD2	TRBV20-1	many	TRBJ2-7
TGTGCCAGCAGCTTACTAGCGGGGGGCACCGGGGAGCTGTTTTTT	CASSLLAGGTGELFF	TRBD2	TRBV7-2	many	TRBJ2-2
TGCAGCGTTGAAGAGGGAGACCCTAGAGGGGAGCAGTTCTTC	CSVEEGDPRGEQFF	NA	TRBV29-1	many	TRBJ2-1
TGTGCCAGCAGTGTGCGGGAGGAGGCCGGGGAGCTGTTTTTT	CASSVREEAGELFF	TRBD2	TRBV2	many	TRBJ2-2
TGTGCCAGCAGCTCGACAGGGGGACTAGCCTACGAGCAGTACTTC	CASSSTGGLAYEQYF	NA	TRBV11-2	many	TRBJ2-7
TGTGCCAGCAGCTTAGAGATCGGGAACACCCCTGAAGCTTTCTTT	CASSLEIGNTPEAFF	NA	TRBV7-6	many	TRBJ1-1
TGTGCCAGCAGTTTCGTCCCAGCGGGGGGGACCGGGGAGCTGTTTTTT	CASSFVPAGGTGELFF	TRBD2	TRBV12-3/TRBV12-4	many	TRBJ2-2
TGCAGCGTTGAAGGGGTTGAGCCAACAACCCATCCCGCGATTCTCAATGAGCAGTTCTTC	CSVEGVEPTTHPAILNEQFF	NA	TRBV29-1	NA	TRBJ2-1
TGTGCCAGCACCAAGGACAGTAAAAACACTGAAGCTTTCTTT	CASTKDSKNTEAFF	NA	TRBV21-1	many	TRBJ1-1
TGCACTTCCCGCCCACCTTTAGTTCTAGGCTACACCTTC	CTSRPPLVLGYTF	NA	TRBV20-1	few	TRBJ1-2
TGTGCCAGCAGCTCTACCCGGGAGACCCAGTACTTC	CASSSTRETQYF	NA	TRBV12-3/TRBV12-4	many	TRBJ2-5
TGTGCCAGCTCACCGTCCGGGACAGCAAAAAACGAGCAGTACTTC	CASSPSGTAKNEQYF	TRBD1	TRBV18	many	TRBJ2-7
TGCAGTGCCCTGTCCACATACCCCTACGAGCAGTACTTC	CSALSTYPYEQYF	NA	TRBV20-1	many	TRBJ2-7
TGCAGCGTTGGATGGAGGAACAATCAGCCCCAGCATTTT	CSVGWRNNQPQHF	NA	TRBV29-1	many	TRBJ1-5
TGTGCCAGCAGCTTCTGGACAGGGAAGACTGAAGCTTTCTTT	CASSFWTGKTEAFF	TRBD1	TRBV7-9	many	TRBJ1-1
TGTGCCAGCAGTCTACTGCACGGACTAGCGGGGTACTACAATGAGCAGTTCTTC	CASSLLHGLAGYYNEQFF	TRBD2	TRBV27	many	TRBJ2-1
TGTGCCAGCAGCCCAGGGCAAGGGAATTTCTACGAGCAGTACTTC	CASSPGQGNFYEQYF	NA	TRBV6-2/TRBV6-3	many	TRBJ2-7
TGTGCCAGCAGTGGGGGTATTCGGAGCTCCTATAATTCACCCCTCCACTTT	CASSGGIRSSYNSPLHF	NA	TRBV12-3/TRBV12-4	many	TRBJ1-6
TGTGCCAGCAGCTTGGGGGCGGAGACCCAGTACTTC	CASSLGAETQYF	NA	TRBV12-3/TRBV12-4	many	TRBJ2-5
TGTGCCATTTATAGGCGGTTCGGGACAGGAGACTCTGGGGCCAATGTCCTGACTTTC	CAIYRRFGTGDSGANVLTF	TRBD1	TRBV12-3/TRBV12-4	NA	TRBJ2-6
TGTGCCAGCAGCCAAGATCTTATCGGGACAGGCTCCTACGAGCAGTACTTC	CASSQDLIGTGSYEQYF	TRBD1	TRBV3-1	many	TRBJ2-7
TGTGCCACCAGCGGAGCGGGGGAAGTGACAGATACGCAGTATTTT	CATSGAGEVTDTQYF	TRBD2	TRBV24-1	few	TRBJ2-3
TGTGCCAGCAGCCAAGATATCCAGGGGCCATCTCAATCGAACACTGAAGCTTTCTTT	CASSQDIQGPSQSNTEAFF	NA	TRBV14	many	TRBJ1-1
TGTGCCAGCAGCAGAGGCGCGAACACCGGGGAGCTGTTTTTT	CASSRGANTGELFF	NA	TRBV4-2	NA	TRBJ2-2
TGCAGTGCCCCGACTCTCAACACCGGGGAGCTGTTTTTT	CSAPTLNTGELFF	NA	TRBV20-1	NA	TRBJ2-2
TGTGCCAGCAGTAACAACCGGGACTACCAAGAGCAGACCCAGTACTTC	CASSNNRDYQEQTQYF	TRBD2	TRBV28	many	TRBJ2-5
TGTGCCAGCAGTCCGACAGGGGGGCCCTACGAGCAGTACTTC	CASSPTGGPYEQYF	TRBD1	TRBV7-2	NA	TRBJ2-7
TGTGCCAGCAGCCCTAGCCTCGGAGGGGGTTACAATGAGCAGTTCTTC	CASSPSLGGGYNEQFF	NA	TRBV27	many	TRBJ2-1
TGTGCCAGCAGTCAAGGAACTCTGACAGGCCCTAAGGGAAACATTCAGTACTTC	CASSQGTLTGPKGNIQYF	NA	TRBV28	many	TRBJ2-4
TGTGCCAGCAGTTTTGCTAGCGGGGGGGAGCAGTACTTC	CASSFASGGEQYF	TRBD2	TRBV27	many	TRBJ2-7
TGTGCCAGCAGCTTTGGACTAGCGGGGGGGCGAGATACGCAGTATTTT	CASSFGLAGGRDTQYF	TRBD2	TRBV7-8	NA	TRBJ2-3
TGTGCCAGCAGCCAAGCCCGAAATCCCTTCAATGAGCAGTTCTTC	CASSQARNPFNEQFF	NA	TRBV14	many	TRBJ2-1
TGTGCCAGCAGTTTGTGGACTAGCGGTGAATGGCAGTACTTC	CASSLWTSGEWQYF	TRBD2	TRBV12-3/TRBV12-4	many	TRBJ2-5
TGTGCCAGCAAAGACGCCCCGAGCACCGGGGAGCTGTTTTTT	CASKDAPSTGELFF	NA	TRBV2	NA	TRBJ2-2
TGCGCCAGCAGCCGGAGTGATCCCTCGAACACCGGGGAGCTGTTTTTT	CASSRSDPSNTGELFF	NA	TRBV5-1	many	TRBJ2-2
TGTGCCAGCAGCTTCCCGGGACTAGGGAACGAGCAGTACTTC	CASSFPGLGNEQYF	TRBD2	TRBV7-2	few	TRBJ2-7